This T cell receptor (beta chain) came from a study of CD8 T cells in ankylosing spondylitis. Study-level points and caveats: What appeared characteristic of ankylosing spondylitis blood was a TCR beta motif of fewer than ten highly homologous variants. Significant enrichment of disease-linked clones was reportedly seen in matched ankylosing spondylitis synovial fluid.

Germline-derived CDR1 and CDR2 are SGHVS and FQNEAQ. This CDR3 has 14 amino acids. The V end lost 4 bases, the J end lost 0 bases, and 9 bases lay between the germline ends. A quantitative 5'-RACE method, one with molecular barcodes, was used to make TCR beta libraries. TCRdb re-called the 5' RACE reads with MiXCR, one entry per CDR3 protein. The table lists some 71,000 distinct CDR3 sequences, over 4% of them singletons. The table lists this clonotype with many counts. Its antigen is unknown. The specimen sequenced was blood, either unsorted or a sorted T cell fraction (not recorded which). The source of this sequence is a male donor with ankylosing spondylitis or in good health (not recorded which). V is TRBV7-8 and J is TRBJ1-1; no firm D call. The CDR3 bases are TGTGCCAGCAGCTCGGACGGGGTGAACACTGAAGCTTTCTTT. Its translation is CASSSDGVNTEAFF.